This entry features one T cell receptor beta chain sequence. This clonotype turned up a few times. No antigen is known for it. The record has no base qualities; no much larger clone is one base away. This record comes from a study of HIV-infected patients and healthy controls (dated by TCRdb to 2013 to 2016). Library method: 5' RACE. Instrument on record: Illumina MiSeq. TCRdb reran the public reads through fastp at Q25 and MiXCR, keeping productive beta chains. Every distinct CDR3 protein forms one entry, paired with its most common genes and DNA. The sample table lists roughly 70,000 distinct CDR3 sequences, roughly a sixth of them with a count of one. Under 6.5% of the sample rests with the top ten. From V the trimming removes 5 bases and from J it removes 5 bases, while the gene matches leave 9 bases of the junction unaccounted for. Its CDR3 holds 15 amino acids, cysteine through phenylalanine. Solely the CDR3 DNA is kept, with 45 bases framed from the first base.

Sequenced sample: CD4+ T cells from blood. The source is a human donor in good health. The chain is made from TRBV12-3 or TRBV12-4 and TRBJ2-1; TRBD2 lines up with 7 middle nucleotides. The CDR3 protein is CASSARLALDNEQFF. The DNA sequence follows: TGTGCCAGCAGTGCGAGACTAGCATTGGACAATGAGCAGTTCTTC.